This T cell receptor beta chain was identified during a study of monozygotic twins with inflammatory bowel disease. TCRdb reworked the 5' RACE reads into one entry per CDR3 protein, no DNA. The repertoire table contains some 300,000 distinct CDR3 sequences. This TCR was sampled from a human donor with ulcerative colitis or Crohn's disease, or a healthy co-twin of an affected twin (not recorded which). The sequencing sample was made of blood.

The CDR3 protein is CASSLSGTRIGEQFF. The rearrangement uses TRBV12-3 or TRBV12-4 and TRBJ2-1; TCRdb's assignment of TRBD2 cannot be checked, as there is no DNA. The CDR3 extends over 15 amino acids.